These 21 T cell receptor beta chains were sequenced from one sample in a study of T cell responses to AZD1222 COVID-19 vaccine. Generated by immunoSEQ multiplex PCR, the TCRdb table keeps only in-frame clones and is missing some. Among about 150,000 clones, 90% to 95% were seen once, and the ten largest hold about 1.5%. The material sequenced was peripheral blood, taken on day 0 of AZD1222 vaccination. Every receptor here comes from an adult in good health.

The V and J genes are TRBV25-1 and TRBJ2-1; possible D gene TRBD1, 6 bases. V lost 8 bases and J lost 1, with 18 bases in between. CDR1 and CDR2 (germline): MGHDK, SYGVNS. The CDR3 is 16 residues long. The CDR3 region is CASFTGRGRSYNEQFF. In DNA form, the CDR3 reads TGTGCCAGCTTCACAGGCAGGGGAAGGTCCTACAATGAGCAGTTCTTC.

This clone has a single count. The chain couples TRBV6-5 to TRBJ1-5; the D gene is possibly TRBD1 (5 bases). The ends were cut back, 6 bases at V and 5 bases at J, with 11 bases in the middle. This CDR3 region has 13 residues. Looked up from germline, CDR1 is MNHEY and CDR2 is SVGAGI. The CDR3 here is CASSLGGDQPQHF. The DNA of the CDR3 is TGTGCCAGCAGCCTTGGGGGGGATCAGCCCCAGCATTTT.

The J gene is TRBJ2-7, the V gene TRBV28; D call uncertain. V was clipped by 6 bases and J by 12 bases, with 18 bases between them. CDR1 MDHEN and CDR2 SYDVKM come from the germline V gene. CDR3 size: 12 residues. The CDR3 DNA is TGTGCCAGCAGATCCACTGGAGCCCCCCCGTACTTC. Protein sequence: CASRSTGAPPYF.

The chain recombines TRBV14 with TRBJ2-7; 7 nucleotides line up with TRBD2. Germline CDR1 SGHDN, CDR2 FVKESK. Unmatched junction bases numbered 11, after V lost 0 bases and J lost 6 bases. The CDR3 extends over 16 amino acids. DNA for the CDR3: TGTGCCAGCAGCCAAGAGCGGGAGAGGCCGGGGCTCGAGCAGTACTTC. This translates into CASSQERERPGLEQYF. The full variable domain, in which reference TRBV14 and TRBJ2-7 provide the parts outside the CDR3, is EAGVTQFPSHSVIEKGQTVTLRCDPISGHDNLYWYRRVMGKEIKFLLHFVKESKQDESGMPNNRFLAERTGGTYSTLKVQPAELEDSGVYFCASSQERERPGLEQYFGPGTRLTVT.

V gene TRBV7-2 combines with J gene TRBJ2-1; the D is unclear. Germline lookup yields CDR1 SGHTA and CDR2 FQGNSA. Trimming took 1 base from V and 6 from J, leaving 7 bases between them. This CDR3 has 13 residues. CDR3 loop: CASSLEPANEQFF. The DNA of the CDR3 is TGTGCCAGCAGCTTAGAACCGGCCAATGAGCAGTTCTTC.

In DNA, the CDR3 is TGTGCCAGCAGCTTAACCGTTCAGGACACCGGGGAGCTGTTTTTT. This gives the protein CASSLTVQDTGELFF. The chain has TRBV7-3 and TRBJ2-2, with D unclear. This CDR3 region has 15 residues. V was shortened by 0 bases and J by 3 bases, with 8 bases between the two germline ends. CDR1 is SGHTA and CDR2 is FQGTGA in the germline V gene.

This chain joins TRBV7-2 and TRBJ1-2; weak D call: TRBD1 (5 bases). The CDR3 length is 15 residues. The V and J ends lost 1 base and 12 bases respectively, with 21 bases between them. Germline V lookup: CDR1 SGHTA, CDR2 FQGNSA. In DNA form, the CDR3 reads TGTGCCAGCAGCTTAGTGGGGCAGCGGATGGTAATAGACACCTTC. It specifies CASSLVGQRMVIDTF.

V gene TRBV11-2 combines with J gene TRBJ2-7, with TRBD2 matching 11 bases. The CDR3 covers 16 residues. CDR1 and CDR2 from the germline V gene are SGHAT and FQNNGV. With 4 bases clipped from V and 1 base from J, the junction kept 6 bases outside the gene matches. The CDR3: CASSSPGTSGSYEQYF. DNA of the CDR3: TGTGCCAGCAGCTCACCAGGGACTAGCGGTTCCTACGAGCAGTACTTC.

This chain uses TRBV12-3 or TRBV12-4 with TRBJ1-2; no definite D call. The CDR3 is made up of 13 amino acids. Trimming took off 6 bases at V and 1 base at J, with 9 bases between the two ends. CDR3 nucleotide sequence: TGTGCCAGCAGCCCCAATCGTAACTATGGCTACACCTTC. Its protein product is CASSPNRNYGYTF.

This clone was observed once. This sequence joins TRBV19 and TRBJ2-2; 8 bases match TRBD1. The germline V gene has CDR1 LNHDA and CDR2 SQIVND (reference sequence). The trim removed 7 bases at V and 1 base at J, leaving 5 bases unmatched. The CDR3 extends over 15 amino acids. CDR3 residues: CASTFGTGNTGELFF. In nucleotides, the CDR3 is TGTGCCAGTACCTTTGGGACAGGGAACACCGGGGAGCTGTTTTTT.

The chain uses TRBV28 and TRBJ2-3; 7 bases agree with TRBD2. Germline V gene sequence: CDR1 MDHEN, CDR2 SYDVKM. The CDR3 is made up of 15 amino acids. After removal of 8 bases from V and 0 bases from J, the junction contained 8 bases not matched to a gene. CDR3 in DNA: TGTGCCAGCGGCGATAGCGGGCTTAGCACAGATACGCAGTATTTT. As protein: CASGDSGLSTDTQYF. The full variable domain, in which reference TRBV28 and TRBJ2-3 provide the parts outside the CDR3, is DVKVTQSSRYLVKRTGEKVFLECVQDMDHENMFWYRQDPGLGLRLIYFSYDVKMKEKGDIPEGYSVSREKKERFSLILESASTNQTSMYLCASGDSGLSTDTQYFGPGTRLTVL.

The CDR3 nucleotides read TGTGCCAGCAGTGAACACCACTCGAACACCGGGGAGCTGTTTTTT. Protein: CASSEHHSNTGELFF. This rearrangement joins TRBV2 to TRBJ2-2, with D uncertain. The CDR3 loop spans 15 amino acids. Germline CDR1 SNHLY, CDR2 FYNNEI. Between the trimmed V and J ends, which lost 2 bases and 0 bases, there was a span of 7 bases.

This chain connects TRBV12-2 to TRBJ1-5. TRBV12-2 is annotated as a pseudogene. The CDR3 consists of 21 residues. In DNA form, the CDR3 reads TGTGCAAGTCGCTTAGCGCCCTTTAGTGCGGCTAGGGATTATAGCAATCAGCCCCAGCATTTT. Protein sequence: CASRLAPFSAARDYSNQPQHF.

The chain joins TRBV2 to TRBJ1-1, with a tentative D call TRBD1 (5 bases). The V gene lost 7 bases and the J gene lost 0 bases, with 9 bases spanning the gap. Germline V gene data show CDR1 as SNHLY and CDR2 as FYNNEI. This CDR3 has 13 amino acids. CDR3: CASNGHLNTEAFF. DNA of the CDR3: TGTGCCAGCAACGGACACCTGAACACTGAAGCTTTCTTT. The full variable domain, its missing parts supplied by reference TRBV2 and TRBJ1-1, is EPEVTQTPSHQVTQMGQEVILRCVPISNHLYFYWYRQILGQKVEFLVSFYNNEISEKSEIFDDQFSVERPDGSNFTLKIRSTKLEDSAMYFCASNGHLNTEAFFGQGTRLTVV.

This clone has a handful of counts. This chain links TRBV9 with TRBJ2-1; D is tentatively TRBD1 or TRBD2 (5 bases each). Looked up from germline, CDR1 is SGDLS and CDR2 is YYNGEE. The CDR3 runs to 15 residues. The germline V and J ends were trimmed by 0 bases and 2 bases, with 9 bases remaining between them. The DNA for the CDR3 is TGTGCCAGCAGCGTAGACCCGGGACCCTACAATGAGCAGTTCTTC. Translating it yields CASSVDPGPYNEQFF. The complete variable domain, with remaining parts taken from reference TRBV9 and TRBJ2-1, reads DSGVTQTPKHLITATGQRVTLRCSPRSGDLSVYWYQQSLDQGLQFLIQYYNGEERAKGNILERFSAQQFPDLHSELNLSSLELGDSALYFCASSVDPGPYNEQFFGPGTRLTVL.

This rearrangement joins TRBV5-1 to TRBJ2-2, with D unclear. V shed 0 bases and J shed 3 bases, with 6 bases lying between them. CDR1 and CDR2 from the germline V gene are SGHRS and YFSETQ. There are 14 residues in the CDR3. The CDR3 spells CASSLGQYTGELFF. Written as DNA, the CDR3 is TGCGCCAGCAGCTTGGGACAATACACCGGGGAGCTGTTTTTT.

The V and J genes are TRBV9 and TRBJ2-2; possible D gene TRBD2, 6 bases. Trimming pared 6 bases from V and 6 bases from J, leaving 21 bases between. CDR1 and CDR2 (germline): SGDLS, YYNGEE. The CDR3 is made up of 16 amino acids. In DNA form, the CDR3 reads TGTGCCAGCAAACCACAGGAGGGGCTAGAAGCCGGGGAGCTGTTTTTT. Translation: CASKPQEGLEAGELFF.

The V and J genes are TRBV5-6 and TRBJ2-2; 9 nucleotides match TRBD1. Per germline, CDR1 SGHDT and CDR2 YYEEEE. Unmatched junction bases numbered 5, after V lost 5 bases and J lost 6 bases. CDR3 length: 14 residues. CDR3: CASSSDRGAGELFF. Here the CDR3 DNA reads TGTGCCAGCAGTTCGGACAGGGGTGCCGGGGAGCTGTTTTTT.

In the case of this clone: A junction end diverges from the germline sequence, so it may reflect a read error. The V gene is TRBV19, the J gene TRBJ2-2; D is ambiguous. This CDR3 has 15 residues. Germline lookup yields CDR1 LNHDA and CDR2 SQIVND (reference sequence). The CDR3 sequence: CASTITGPHTGELFF. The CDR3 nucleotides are TGTGCCAGTACTATAACCGGACCGCACACCGGGGAGCTGTTTTTT.

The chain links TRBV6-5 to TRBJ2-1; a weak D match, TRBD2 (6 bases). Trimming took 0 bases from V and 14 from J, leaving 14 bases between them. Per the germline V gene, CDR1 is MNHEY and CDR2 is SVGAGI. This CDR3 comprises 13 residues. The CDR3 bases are TGTGCCAGCAGTTACTCGGGTACGGGAGAAAAGTTCTTC. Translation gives CASSYSGTGEKFF.

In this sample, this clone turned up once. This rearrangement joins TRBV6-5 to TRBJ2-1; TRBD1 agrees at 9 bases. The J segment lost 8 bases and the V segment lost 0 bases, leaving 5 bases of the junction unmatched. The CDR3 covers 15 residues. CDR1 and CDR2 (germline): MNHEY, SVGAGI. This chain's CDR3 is CASSYSGTGPYEQFF. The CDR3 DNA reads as TGTGCCAGCAGTTACTCGGGGACAGGGCCCTATGAGCAGTTCTTC.